This entry lists 2 T cell receptor beta chains sequenced from one sample in a study of STAT3 mutations in large granular lymphocyte leukemia. Broader study findings: Every T-cell large granular lymphocyte leukemia patient had at least one immunodominant TCR beta clonotype.

No antigen is known for these receptors. Profiled with immunoSEQ multiplex PCR; TCRdb holds only in-frame clones, not every one. The sample includes approximately 25,000 clones, about 95% of them seen just once. The source material was peripheral blood mononuclear cells. These receptors came from a man between 40 and 49 years old with T-cell large granular lymphocyte leukemia. Some clones in this sample may be carry-over from other donors' samples.

This clone appeared a single time. This chain connects TRBV28 to TRBJ1-2, with D possibly being TRBD1 (6 bases). Germline CDR1 and CDR2: MDHEN and SYDVKM. V was trimmed by 5 bases and J by 3 bases, leaving 22 bases between them. The length of the CDR3 is 17 residues. The CDR3 region is CASSPTEQGGFDYGYTF. CDR3 nucleotide sequence: TGTGCCAGCAGTCCCACGGAACAGGGCGGGTTTGACTATGGCTACACCTTC.

V usage is TRBV5-6 and J usage is TRBJ2-7; perhaps TRBD1 as D (6 bases). Germline V gene lookup returns CDR1 SGHDT and CDR2 YYEEEE. The CDR3 totals 14 residues. V gave up 2 bases and J gave up 4 bases, with 13 bases separating them. CDR3: CASSLQGEAYEQYF. The CDR3 nucleotides are TGTGCCAGCAGCTTACAGGGAGAAGCGTACGAGCAGTACTTC.